The rows below give T cell receptor beta chains drawn from one sample of a study of OX40 agonist ivuxolimab in advanced cancers. Some clones are missing from TCRdb's copy, which holds only in-frame ones; the method was immunoSEQ multiplex PCR. The sample holds fewer than 14,000 clones, approximately 80% seen once. The specimen comprised CD4+ or CD8+ T cells sorted from blood, sampled in a trial of the OX40 agonist ivuxolimab. These receptors were taken from an adult with an advanced solid tumor such as melanoma, head and neck, liver or kidney cancer. Both conserved end residues are part of each CDR3. A D gene is named only where the DNA matches it firmly. Part of the rows lack a size; the others show once, few, many or a class for expanded clones.

TRBV4-1,TRBD2,TRBJ2-1,NA,TGCGCCAGCAGCTTAGCGGGGGGCTCCTACAATGAGCAGTTCTTC,CASSLAGGSYNEQFF
TRBV6-5,TRBD2,TRBJ2-1,NA,TGTGCCAGCAGTTCCGGGGGGGCTCACAATGAGCAGTTCTTC,CASSSGGAHNEQFF
TRBV9,NA,TRBJ2-7,NA,TGTGCCTTGGGGGGGCAGTGCCTAATAATCTACGAGCAGTACTTC,CALGGQCLIIYEQYF
TRBV2,NA,TRBJ2-1,NA,TGTGCCAGCCCTTACAATGAGCAGTTCTTC,CASPYNEQFF
TRBV6-1,TRBD1,TRBJ2-7,NA,TGTGCCAGCAGTGGCTGGACAGGGGTAAACTACGAGCAGTACTTC,CASSGWTGVNYEQYF
TRBV7-2,NA,TRBJ2-7,medium-sized,TGTGCCAGCAGCTTAGCGCTCAAGGGCAACCTAGGCGAGCAGTACTTC,CASSLALKGNLGEQYF
TRBV2,NA,TRBJ2-2,NA,TGTGCCATACCGGGACGACAGACCGGGGAGCTGTTTTTT,CAIPGRQTGELFF
TRBV6-4,NA,TRBJ2-1,NA,TGTGCCAGCAGTGACGGGGCAGGGAACTACAATGAGCAGTTCTTC,CASSDGAGNYNEQFF
TRBV18,NA,TRBJ1-4,NA,TGTGCCAGCTCACCCACAGGGATATCCGTTGAAAAACTGTTTTTT,CASSPTGISVEKLFF
TRBV19,NA,TRBJ2-3,NA,TGTGCCAGTAGTAGACAAAGCACAGATACGCAGTATTTT,CASSRQSTDTQYF
TRBV5-6,NA,TRBJ1-5,NA,TGTGCCAGCAAAAATAGGGGGAGCAATCAGCCCCAGCATTTT,CASKNRGSNQPQHF
TRBV15,TRBD2,TRBJ2-3,NA,TGTGCCACCAGAGCGGCGGGGGCAGATACGCAGTATTTT,CATRAAGADTQYF
TRBV6-1,NA,TRBJ2-6,few,TGTGCCAGCAGTCCCACAGGGACTGGGGCCAACGTCCTGACTTTC,CASSPTGTGANVLTF
TRBV19,NA,TRBJ2-2,NA,TGTGCCAGTAGTATAGGACAGAACACCGGGGAGCTGTTTTTT,CASSIGQNTGELFF
TRBV2,NA,TRBJ1-5,NA,TGTGCCAGCAGTCGAAGCTATGCGGTACCCATGACAGAGGGGTATTTT,CASSRSYAVPMTEGYF
TRBV2,NA,TRBJ2-1,NA,TGTGCCAGCAAGAAACAGGGAAGTGGGTCCTACAATGAGCAGTTCTTC,CASKKQGSGSYNEQFF
TRBV9,NA,TRBJ1-1,few,TGTGCCAGCAGCGAGACAGGAGAAATGAACACTGAAGCTTTCTTT,CASSETGEMNTEAFF
TRBV4-2,NA,TRBJ1-5,once,TGTGCCAGCAGCCAAGAGAATGTGGGACTTGGGGCCAGCCAGCATTTT,CASSQENVGLGASQHF
TRBV6-5,NA,TRBJ2-6,NA,TGTGCCAGCAGTTACTTAGTTTCTGGGGCCAACGTCCTGACTTTC,CASSYLVSGANVLTF
TRBV7-6,TRBD1,TRBJ1-2,NA,TGTGCCAGCAGCCAGGGGGGCGGAGGCTACACCTTC,CASSQGGGGYTF
TRBV25-1,NA,TRBJ1-3,NA,TGTGCCAGCAGTGTAACAGGAAACACCATATATTTT,CASSVTGNTIYF
TRBV7-8,TRBD1,TRBJ1-2,NA,TGTGCCAGCAGCTTAGCGATAAGGGACAGGGAATATTATGGCTACACCTTC,CASSLAIRDREYYGYTF
TRBV6-5,NA,TRBJ2-2,NA,TGTGCCAGCAGTTACTGGACCATAGCGACCGGGGAGCTGTTTTTT,CASSYWTIATGELFF
TRBV27,NA,TRBJ1-5,once,TGTGCCAGCAGTCCCCTTGTTGAGTATGGTCAGCCCCAGCATTTT,CASSPLVEYGQPQHF
TRBV10-3,NA,TRBJ1-2,once,TGTGCCATCAGTGTGCCCGACTATGGCTACACCTTC,CAISVPDYGYTF
TRBV4-1,NA,TRBJ2-7,NA,TGCGCCAGCAGCCAAGATACCCTTTGGGGTGACGAGCAGTACTTC,CASSQDTLWGDEQYF
TRBV30,TRBD2,TRBJ2-1,NA,TGTGCCTGGGGACTAGCGGGGTATGAGCAGTTCTTC,CAWGLAGYEQFF
TRBV7-2,NA,TRBJ2-2,NA,TGTGCCAGCAGCTCGGGGCCCTACACCGGGGAGCTGTTTTTT,CASSSGPYTGELFF
TRBV4-2,NA,TRBJ2-1,once,TGTGCCAGCAGCCACACGGGACCCAGCAATGAGCAGTTCTTC,CASSHTGPSNEQFF